This TCR beta chain originates from a study of regulatory dendritic cells for organ transplantation. The CDR3 covers 15 residues. V lost 0 bases and J lost 1, with 8 bases in between. The germline V gene has CDR1 SEHNR and CDR2 FQNEAQ (reference sequence). This clone was detected only once. Sequencing was performed with immunoSEQ multiplex PCR; in TCRdb, only in-frame clones are kept and a portion is missing. The sample shows fewer than 40,000 clones, under 95% of them seen only once. FACS sorted CD4+ or CD8+ T cells into CD45RA+ naive and CD45RO+ memory. J is TRBJ2-3 and V is TRBV7-9, with D perhaps TRBD1 or TRBD2 (5 bases each). The sequencing sample was made of naive CD8+ T cells from blood. The subset denotes: CD45RA+ naive T cells. This sequence was found in a human donor in good health. DNA for the CDR3: TGTGCCAGCAGCTTAGCGAGGGACCGCACAGATACGCAGTATTTT. As protein: CASSLARDRTDTQYF.